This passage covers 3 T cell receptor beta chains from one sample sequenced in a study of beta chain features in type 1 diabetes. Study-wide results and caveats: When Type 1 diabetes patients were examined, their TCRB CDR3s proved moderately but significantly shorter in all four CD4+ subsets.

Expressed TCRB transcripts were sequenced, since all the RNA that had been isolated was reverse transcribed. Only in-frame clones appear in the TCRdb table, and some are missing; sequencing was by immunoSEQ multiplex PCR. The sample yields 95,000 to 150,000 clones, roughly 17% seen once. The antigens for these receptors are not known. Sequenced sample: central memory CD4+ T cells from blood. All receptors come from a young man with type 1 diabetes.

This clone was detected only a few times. CDR3 protein: CASSSRNRGQGQPQHF. For the CDR3, the DNA is TGTGCCAGCAGCTCAAGAAACAGGGGGCAGGGCCAGCCCCAGCATTTT. The V gene is TRBV7-6, the J gene TRBJ1-5, with 9 positions matching TRBD1. This CDR3 comprises 16 residues. Germline trimming cut 4 bases from V and 7 bases from J; bases unmatched to any gene: 11. Germline CDR1 reads SGHVS; CDR2 reads FNYEAQ.

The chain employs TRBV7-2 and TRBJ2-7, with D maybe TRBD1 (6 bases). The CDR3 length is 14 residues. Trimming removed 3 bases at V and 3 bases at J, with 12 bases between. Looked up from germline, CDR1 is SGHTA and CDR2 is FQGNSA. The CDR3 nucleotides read TGTGCCAGCAGCTTTTGGGACACCAGCTACGAGCAGTACTTC. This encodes CASSFWDTSYEQYF. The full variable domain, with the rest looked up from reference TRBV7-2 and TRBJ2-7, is GAGVSQSPSNKVTEKGKDVELRCDPISGHTALYWYRQSLGQGLEFLIYFQGNSAPDKSGLPSDRFSAERTGGSVSTLTIQRTQQEDSAVYLCASSFWDTSYEQYFGPGTRLTVT.

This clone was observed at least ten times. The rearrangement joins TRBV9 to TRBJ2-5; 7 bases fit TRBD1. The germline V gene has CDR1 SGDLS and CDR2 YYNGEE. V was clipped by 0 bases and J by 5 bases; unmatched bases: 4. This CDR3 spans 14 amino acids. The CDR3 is CASSVDGQVETQYF. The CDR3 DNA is TGTGCCAGCAGCGTAGACGGACAGGTGGAGACCCAGTACTTC.